Below are 11 T cell receptor beta chains sequenced from a single sample in a study of blood T cell repertoires in COVID-19. The data were produced by immunoSEQ multiplex PCR, yet TCRdb's version contains in-frame clones alone and is incomplete. The sample has about 220,000 clones, about 86% seen once. The sequencing sample was made of peripheral blood. These receptor sequences come from a woman aged 25 to 39 who had recovered from COVID-19.

Points on this clone: The germline gene is not matched at one end of the junction; a read error may be the cause. The chain is built from TRBV7-2 and TRBJ2-1; TRBD2 agrees at 13 bases. Germline V gives CDR1 SGHTA, CDR2 FQGNSA. This CDR3 has 14 amino acids. CDR3 coding DNA: TGTGCCAGCAGCTTAGCAGGCACTAGCGGGAGGGGGATCTTC. Its protein product is CASSLAGTSGRGIF. Full variable domain (outside the CDR3, taken from reference TRBV7-2 and TRBJ2-1): GAGVSQSPSNKVTEKGKDVELRCDPISGHTALYWYRQSLGQGLEFLIYFQGNSAPDKSGLPSDRFSAERTGGSVSTLTIQRTQQEDSAVYLCASSLAGTSGRGIFGPGTRLTVL.

Details on this clone: Its ends do not fully match the called genes, so a read error is possible. This rearrangement joins TRBV5-1 to TRBJ1-1; D gene unclear. CDR1 is SGHRS, CDR2 YFSETQ, per germline. This CDR3 is built from 12 residues. CDR3 nucleotide sequence: TGCGCCAGCCGCTTACGGGAGACTGAAGCTTTCTTT. Amino acids: CASRLRETEAFF.

The chain combines TRBV30 with TRBJ1-1, with 7 bases matching TRBD1. Germline-derived CDR1 and CDR2 are GTSNPN and SVGIG (reference sequence). CDR3 length equals 12 residues. V gave up 2 bases and J gave up 6 bases; unmatched junction bases: 3. The CDR3 here is CAWSKGGPEAFF. Written as DNA, the CDR3 is TGTGCCTGGAGTAAAGGGGGCCCTGAAGCTTTCTTT.

The chain combines TRBV9 with TRBJ2-1; 11 bases map to TRBD2. V trimming: 3 bases; J trimming: 4 bases; junction bases outside the gene matches: 12. The CDR3 contains 18 residues. Germline values: CDR1 SGDLS, CDR2 YYNGEE. The CDR3 region has the DNA TGTGCCAGCAGCGCTAAACCGGGACTAGCGGAATCATACAATGAGCAGTTCTTC. The encoded protein is CASSAKPGLAESYNEQFF.

The chain is built from TRBV6-5 and TRBJ2-7, with 7 bases fitting TRBD2. This CDR3 is built from 15 residues. Germline values: CDR1 MNHEY, CDR2 SVGAGI. J lost 7 bases, V lost 9 bases, and 18 bases had no gene match. The CDR3 region is CASRAWRTRLSEQYF. The CDR3 nucleotides read TGTGCCAGTAGAGCCTGGAGGACTAGACTATCGGAGCAGTACTTC.

The chain combines TRBV27 with TRBJ2-7; D remains ambiguous. V was shortened by 5 bases and J by 4 bases, with 15 bases between the two germline ends. Germline lookup yields CDR1 MNHEY and CDR2 SMNVEV (reference sequence). There are 14 residues in the CDR3. This CDR3 is CASSLVLGRYEQYF. The CDR3 bases are TGTGCCAGCAGTCTCGTCCTGGGCAGGTACGAGCAGTACTTC.

The J gene is TRBJ2-2, the V gene TRBV4-2, with D maybe TRBD1 (6 bases). The CDR3 loop spans 16 amino acids. CDR1 and CDR2 (germline): LGHNA, YNFKEQ. The V end was cut by 0 bases, the J end by 0 bases, with 8 bases between. CDR3 coding DNA: TGTGCCAGCAGCCAAGATCCAGGGGCGAACACCGGGGAGCTGTTTTTT. Translating gives CASSQDPGANTGELFF.

The chain carries TRBV10-2 and TRBJ2-2, with TRBD2 matching over 7 bases. The V gene's germline CDR1 is WSHSY and CDR2 SAAADI. Losses at the gene ends were 6 bases for V and 4 bases for J; bases not matched to a gene: 5. This CDR3 region has 14 residues. CDR3 residues: CASRELASTGELFF. CDR3 sequence (DNA): TGCGCCAGCAGGGAACTAGCGAGCACCGGGGAGCTGTTTTTT.

The J gene is TRBJ2-7, the V gene TRBV2; 12 bases fit TRBD2. The V gene's germline CDR1 is SNHLY and CDR2 FYNNEI. Trimming cost V 0 bases and J 2 bases; bases outside gene matches: 2. There are 16 residues in the CDR3. This chain's CDR3 is CASSEALAGGPYEQYF. DNA of the CDR3: TGTGCCAGCAGTGAAGCGCTAGCGGGAGGGCCCTACGAGCAGTACTTC.

V is TRBV7-6 and J is TRBJ1-1, with a possible D match to TRBD1 (6 bases). CDR3 length equals 16 residues. Germline loops: CDR1 SGHVS, CDR2 FNYEAQ. Trimming pared 1 base from V and 3 bases from J, leaving 15 bases between. This chain's CDR3 is CASSLERRGGDTEAFF. The CDR3 coding sequence is TGTGCCAGCAGCTTAGAGAGGAGAGGGGGTGACACTGAAGCTTTCTTT. Full variable domain (rest looked up from reference TRBV7-6 and TRBJ1-1): GAGVSQSPRYKVTKRGQDVALRCDPISGHVSLYWYRQALGQGPEFLTYFNYEAQQDKSGLPNDRFSAERPEGSISTLTIQRTEQRDSAMYRCASSLERRGGDTEAFFGQGTRLTVV.

This clone was detected once. This chain links TRBV4-2 with TRBJ2-1; no firm D call. The CDR3 has 11 amino acids. Germline assignment: CDR1 LGHNA and CDR2 YNFKEQ. V was pared by 4 bases and J by 5 bases, with 3 bases between. This CDR3 reads CASSPDNEQFF. CDR3 nucleotide sequence: TGTGCCAGCAGCCCAGACAATGAGCAGTTCTTC.